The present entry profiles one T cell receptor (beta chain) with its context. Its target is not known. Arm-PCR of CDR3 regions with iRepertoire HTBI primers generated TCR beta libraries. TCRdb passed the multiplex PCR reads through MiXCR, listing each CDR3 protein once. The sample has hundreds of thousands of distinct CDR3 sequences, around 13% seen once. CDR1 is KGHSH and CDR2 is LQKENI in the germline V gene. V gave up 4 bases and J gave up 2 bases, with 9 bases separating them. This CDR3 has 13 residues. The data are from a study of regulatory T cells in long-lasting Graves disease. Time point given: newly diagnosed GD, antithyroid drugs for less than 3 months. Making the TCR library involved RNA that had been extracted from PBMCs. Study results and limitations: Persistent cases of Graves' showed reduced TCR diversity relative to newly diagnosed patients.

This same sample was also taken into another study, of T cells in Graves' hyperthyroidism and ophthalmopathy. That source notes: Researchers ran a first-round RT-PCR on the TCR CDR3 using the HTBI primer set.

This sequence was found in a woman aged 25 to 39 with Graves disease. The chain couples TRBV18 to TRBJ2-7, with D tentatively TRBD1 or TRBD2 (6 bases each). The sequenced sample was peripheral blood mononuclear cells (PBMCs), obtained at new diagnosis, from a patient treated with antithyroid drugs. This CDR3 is CASSQGGTYEQYF. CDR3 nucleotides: TGTGCCAGCTCACAGGGGGGAACCTACGAGCAGTACTTC. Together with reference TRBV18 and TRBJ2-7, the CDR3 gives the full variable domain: NAGVMQNPRHLVRRRGQEARLRCSPMKGHSHVYWYRQLPEEGLKFMVYLQKENIIDESGMPKERFSAEFPKEGPSILRIQQVVRGDSAAYFCASSQGGTYEQYFGPGTRLTVT.